The 32 T cell receptor beta chains below all came from one sample that was sequenced in a study of HIV-infected children after antiretroviral therapy interruption. A 3' RACE protocol on RNA, with unique molecular identifiers, produced the TCR library. Via MiXCR, TCRdb re-called the 3' RACE reads, giving one row per CDR3 protein. The data contain over 35,000 distinct CDR3 sequences, approximately 7% of them singletons. Treatment reported: PENTA 11 planned treatment interruption arm or continuous ART arm. Sequences were derived from CD45RA+ CD4+ T cells from PBMCs, pooled from several time points, sampled from a donor given antiretroviral therapy, either interrupted or continuous. The subset: naive CD4+ CD45RA+ CD45RO- T cells. Receptors were obtained from a pool of human donors with HIV.

This clonotype occurred many times. The rearrangement uses TRBV10-3 and TRBJ1-5; D unclear. The V gene lost 5 bases and the J gene lost 7 bases, with 15 bases spanning the gap. CDR1 ENHRY and CDR2 SYGVKD come from the germline V gene. This CDR3 comprises 14 residues. CDR3 sequence reads: CAISSQLAQQPQHF. As DNA, the CDR3 is TGTGCCATCAGTTCACAATTGGCCCAGCAGCCCCAGCATTTT.

This clonotype has just a few counts. The chain joins TRBV27 to TRBJ2-1; D is possibly TRBD2 (6 bases). The CDR3 contains 14 residues. Germline V CDR1 and CDR2: MNHEY, SMNVEV (reference sequence). V was trimmed by 7 bases and J by 5 bases, leaving 15 bases between them. The CDR3 sequence is CASTSGTGDNEQFF. The CDR3 bases are TGTGCCAGCACCTCCGGGACTGGAGACAATGAGCAGTTCTTC.

This clonotype was observed at least ten times. This chain connects TRBV6-6 to TRBJ2-1; 7 bases are a match to TRBD2. The ends lost 7 bases at V and 3 bases at J; junction bases unmatched: 3. The CDR3 is 13 amino acids. Per germline, CDR1 MNHNY and CDR2 SVGAGI (reference sequence). CDR3 coding DNA: TGTGCCAGCACCCGGGACTACTACAATGAGCAGTTCTTC. Residues: CASTRDYYNEQFF.

At least ten counts were recorded for this clonotype. The CDR3 DNA reads TGCAGTGCTCGGCCCGACCGGGGAGGTTCCTACGAGCAGTACTTC. This sequence encodes CSARPDRGGSYEQYF. The chain is built from TRBV20-1 and TRBJ2-7; a weak D match, TRBD2 (6 bases). The CDR3 covers 15 residues. V was cut by 5 bases and J by 1 base, with 18 bases left in between. Germline V gives CDR1 DFQATT, CDR2 SNEGSKA (reference sequence).

This clonotype was observed at least ten times. The chain carries TRBV7-8 and TRBJ2-7, with 9 bases identical to TRBD1. Per germline, CDR1 SGHVS and CDR2 FQNEAQ. The ends lost 5 bases at V and 2 bases at J; junction bases unmatched: 13. The CDR3 is made up of 17 amino acids. The CDR3 coding sequence is TGTGCCAGCAGCGGGACAGGGTCTTCCTCTGGCCCCTACGAGCAGTACTTC. Residues: CASSGTGSSSGPYEQYF.

This clonotype was picked up many times. V usage is TRBV28 and J usage is TRBJ2-1; 14 bases are a match to TRBD2. V lost 3 bases and J lost 6; bases outside the gene matches: 4. This CDR3 contains 16 residues. CDR1 is MDHEN, CDR2 SYDVKM, per germline. CDR3 region: CASSLTGTSGSNEQFF. As DNA, the CDR3 is TGTGCCAGCAGTTTGACCGGGACTAGCGGGAGCAATGAGCAGTTCTTC.

At least ten counts were recorded for this clonotype. The chain carries TRBV5-1 and TRBJ2-1; D ambiguous. Germline CDR1 SGHRS, CDR2 YFSETQ. This CDR3 has 15 residues. The V and J ends lost 5 bases and 0 bases respectively, with 12 bases between them. CDR3 DNA sequence: TGCGCCAGCAGTGAGGCCTTGAGCTCCTACAATGAGCAGTTCTTC. It specifies CASSEALSSYNEQFF.

The table lists this clonotype with many counts. This chain links TRBV5-4 with TRBJ1-1; D might be TRBD1 (6 bases). The CDR3 covers 14 residues. Germline V gives CDR1 SGHNT, CDR2 YYREEE (reference sequence). The V gene lost 4 bases and the J gene lost 4 bases, with 14 bases spanning the gap. The CDR3 coding sequence is TGTGCCAGCAGCCGTAAACAGGGAGGCACTGAAGCTTTCTTT. Translation gives CASSRKQGGTEAFF.

There are many counts of this clonotype. The J gene is TRBJ2-2, the V gene TRBV20-1; the D gene could be TRBD1 or TRBD2 (5 bases each). V lost 1 base, J lost 4 bases, and 7 bases lay in between. The CDR3 loop spans 13 amino acids. CDR1 is DFQATT, CDR2 SNEGSKA, per germline (reference sequence). The CDR3 is CSARAGTTGELFF. CDR3 coding DNA: TGCAGTGCTAGAGCCGGGACCACCGGGGAGCTGTTTTTT.

The chain recombines TRBV7-3 with TRBJ2-1, with D unclear. Trimming left V 4 bases short and J 5 bases short, with 15 bases between. This CDR3 has 15 amino acids. Germline loops: CDR1 SGHTA, CDR2 FQGTGA. In DNA, the CDR3 is TGTGCCAGCAGCTCTGGGGTCCCCGGACACAATGAGCAGTTCTTC. It translates to CASSSGVPGHNEQFF.

The CDR3 loop is CASSRGIVDNSPLHF. The CDR3 nucleotides are TGTGCCAGCTCCCGAGGGATAGTGGATAATTCACCCCTCCACTTT. The chain uses TRBV18 and TRBJ1-6; D remains ambiguous. The CDR3 extends over 15 amino acids. V lost 6 bases and J 5 bases, leaving 14 bases between the germline ends. CDR1 and CDR2 from the germline V gene are KGHSH and LQKENI. Using reference TRBV18 and TRBJ1-6 for the parts outside the CDR3, the full variable domain is NAGVMQNPRHLVRRRGQEARLRCSPMKGHSHVYWYRQLPEEGLKFMVYLQKENIIDESGMPKERFSAEFPKEGPSILRIQQVVRGDSAAYFCASSRGIVDNSPLHFGNGTRLTVT.

This clonotype was seen repeatedly, ten times or more. The germline gene is not matched at one end of the junction; a read error may be the cause. This chain connects TRBV30 to TRBJ2-5, with a tentative D call TRBD1 (6 bases). The CDR3 extends over 14 amino acids. Germline CDR1 reads GTSNPN; CDR2 reads SVGIG (reference sequence). CDR3 loop: CAWSLTGGQDTQYF. In nucleotides, the CDR3 is TGTGCCTGGAGCCTGACTGGGGGCCAAGACACCCAGTACTTT. Full variable domain (outside the CDR3, taken from reference TRBV30 and TRBJ2-5): SQTIHQWPATLVQPVGSPLSLECTVEGTSNPNLYWYRQAAGRGLQLLFYSVGIGQISSEVPQNLSASRPQDRQFILSSKKLLLSDSGFYLCAWSLTGGQDTQYFGPGTRLLVL.

This chain connects TRBV14 to TRBJ2-7; no definite D call. In germline, CDR1 is SGHDN, CDR2 FVKESK. This CDR3 contains 14 residues. Trimming took off 1 base at V and 2 bases at J, with 9 bases between the two ends. DNA for the CDR3: TGTGCCAGCAGCCAAGCATCCCATACCTACGAGCAGTACTTC. Translated, it gives CASSQASHTYEQYF. The full variable domain, in which reference TRBV14 and TRBJ2-7 provide the parts outside the CDR3, is EAGVTQFPSHSVIEKGQTVTLRCDPISGHDNLYWYRRVMGKEIKFLLHFVKESKQDESGMPNNRFLAERTGGTYSTLKVQPAELEDSGVYFCASSQASHTYEQYFGPGTRLTVT.

This clonotype was detected many times. This rearrangement joins TRBV28 to TRBJ2-7, with a weak D call TRBD1 (6 bases). The CDR3 length is 13 residues. The V gene lost 6 bases and the J gene lost 3 bases, with 12 bases spanning the gap. Germline CDR1 and CDR2: MDHEN and SYDVKM. CDR3 in DNA: TGTGCCAGCAGGGGACAAGCATTCTACGAGCAGTACTTC. Translation gives CASRGQAFYEQYF.

This clonotype was seen a few times. V gene TRBV20-1 combines with J gene TRBJ2-2; 9 bases are shared with TRBD2. The CDR3 totals 15 residues. The trim removed 5 bases at V and 4 bases at J, leaving 8 bases unmatched. Germline V gives CDR1 DFQATT, CDR2 SNEGSKA (reference sequence). CDR3 sequence (DNA): TGCAGTGCTCCCCCTGCGGGGGGGCCCACCGGGGAGCTGTTTTTT. Translated: CSAPPAGGPTGELFF.

This clonotype was counted ten times or more. The chain carries TRBV27 and TRBJ2-1; either TRBD1 or TRBD2 may supply D (5 bases each). With 6 bases removed from V and 9 bases from J, the gap between germline ends came to 9 bases. CDR1 is MNHEY, CDR2 SMNVEV, per germline (reference sequence). The CDR3 spans 11 residues. The CDR3 region has the DNA TGTGCCAGCAGCCATGGGGGTGAGCAGTTCTTC. As protein: CASSHGGEQFF.

This clonotype was counted ten times or more. CDR3 amino acids: CASSQGLAGTYEQYF. The DNA of the CDR3 is TGTGCCAGCAGCCAAGGACTAGCGGGAACCTACGAGCAGTACTTC. V and J are TRBV3-1 and TRBJ2-7; 11 positions agree with TRBD2. Trimming at V came to 1 base and at J to 2 bases, leaving 1 base not matched to a gene. Germline-derived CDR1 and CDR2 are LGHDT and YNNKEL (reference sequence). CDR3 length equals 15 residues.

The sample holds a few counts of this clonotype. This chain connects TRBV19 to TRBJ2-7, with D possibly being TRBD2 (5 bases). V was trimmed by 4 bases and J by 2 bases, leaving 15 bases between them. The CDR3 is 15 residues long. Germline CDR1 and CDR2: LNHDA and SQIVND (reference sequence). CDR3: CASSRLSSDAYEQYF. The DNA of the CDR3 is TGTGCCAGTAGTAGACTGAGTAGCGACGCCTACGAGCAGTACTTC.

Sample share makes this clonotype medium-sized. The rearrangement joins TRBV19 to TRBJ1-5; D unclear. Trimming left V 7 bases short and J 1 base short, with 11 bases between. This CDR3 has 14 amino acids. CDR1 is LNHDA and CDR2 is SQIVND in the germline V gene (reference sequence). The CDR3 loop reads CASMWTASNQPQHF. CDR3 coding DNA: TGTGCCAGTATGTGGACGGCCAGCAATCAGCCCCAGCATTTT. The full variable domain, its missing parts supplied by reference TRBV19 and TRBJ1-5, is DGGITQSPKYLFRKEGQNVTLSCEQNLNHDAMYWYRQDPGQGLRLIYYSQIVNDFQKGDIAEGYSVSREKKESFPLTVTSAQKNPTAFYLCASMWTASNQPQHFGDGTRLSIL.

Only a few counts were recorded for this clonotype. This rearrangement joins TRBV15 to TRBJ1-5, with TRBD1 as a possible D gene (6 bases). V was trimmed by 0 bases and J by 5 bases, leaving 8 bases between them. CDR1 LNHNV and CDR2 YYDKDF come from the germline V gene (reference sequence). The CDR3 length is 14 residues. CDR3 nucleotide sequence: TGTGCCACCAGCAGAGAACAGGGTTATCAGCCCCAGCATTTT. Translating it yields CATSREQGYQPQHF.

This clonotype was found many times. The gene calls are TRBV4-1 and TRBJ2-7, with TRBD1 identical over 10 bases. Germline V lookup: CDR1 MGHRA, CDR2 YSYEKL. The CDR3 is 16 amino acids. J gave up 4 bases and V 1 base, and 7 bases lay outside the gene matches. The DNA for the CDR3 is TGCGCCAGCAGCCAAGGACAGGGGGCTCTTGGTTACGAGCAGTACTTC. Its translation is CASSQGQGALGYEQYF.

This clonotype was seen ten or more times. The chain uses TRBV28 and TRBJ1-3; no definite D call. The CDR3 covers 12 residues. Trimming removed 8 bases at V and 0 bases at J, with 5 bases between. Germline lookup yields CDR1 MDHEN and CDR2 SYDVKM. The CDR3 spells CASHSSGNTIYF. CDR3 nucleotide sequence: TGTGCCAGCCACAGCTCTGGAAACACCATATATTTT.

The table lists this clonotype with many counts. The junction does not match germline at one end; this may be a read error. The V gene is TRBV23-1, the J gene TRBJ2-1; 12 positions agree with TRBD1. TRBV23-1 is sorted into the ORF group, with uncertain function. The CDR3 runs 14 residues. This CDR3 is CASSRDRGLAEQFF. The DNA of the CDR3 is TGTGCCAGCAGTCGGGACAGGGGGCTAGCTGAGCAGTTCTTC.

This clonotype was detected ten times or more. The V gene is TRBV2, the J gene TRBJ1-1, with D possibly TRBD1 on 6 matching bases. Trimming pared 6 bases from V and 1 base from J, leaving 15 bases between. CDR3 size: 15 residues. Germline V lookup: CDR1 SNHLY, CDR2 FYNNEI. The CDR3 DNA reads as TGTGCCAGCAGGGGTGTCAGGGGCCCGAACACTGAAGCTTTCTTT. It codes for CASRGVRGPNTEAFF.

The table lists this clonotype with many counts. The chain recombines TRBV10-3 with TRBJ2-5, with a tentative D call TRBD1 (6 bases). The CDR3 is made up of 13 amino acids. From germline, CDR1 is ENHRY and CDR2 SYGVKD. V was shortened by 8 bases and J by 3 bases, with 13 bases between the two germline ends. CDR3 in amino acids: CAIGRDNKETQYF. CDR3 nucleotides: TGTGCCATCGGCCGGGACAACAAAGAGACCCAGTACTTC.

This clonotype was counted ten times or more. The V call is TRBV4-3, the J call TRBJ1-1; D gene unclear. Looked up from germline, CDR1 is LGHNA and CDR2 is YSLEER. Trimming pared 0 bases from V and 4 bases from J, leaving 6 bases between. This CDR3 is 13 amino acids long. The DNA of the CDR3 is TGCGCCAGCAGCCAAGACCCTAGCACTGAAGCTTTCTTT. The encoded protein is CASSQDPSTEAFF.

This clonotype came up many times. The J gene is TRBJ2-4, the V gene TRBV2; 9 positions match TRBD1. From germline, CDR1 is SNHLY and CDR2 FYNNEI. The CDR3 has 13 residues. J was trimmed by 8 bases and V by 7 bases; bases with no gene match: 6. The CDR3 nucleotides are TGTGCCAGCAAAACAGGGGGCAGTTACATTCAGTACTTC. Translating gives CASKTGGSYIQYF.

By share, this clonotype counts as medium-sized (0.01 to 0.1%). A read error may produce the germline difference seen at one junction end. The V call is TRBV4-1, the J call TRBJ2-5; possible D gene TRBD1, 6 bases. The CDR3 loop spans 12 amino acids. Germline V lookup: CDR1 MGHRA, CDR2 YSYEKL. The CDR3 DNA is TGTGCCAGCAGCCAGGGGCAAGACACCCAGTACTTT. Its protein is CASSQGQDTQYF.

This clonotype was detected many times. The V and J genes are TRBV29-1 and TRBJ1-1; the D gene is possibly TRBD1 (6 bases). The CDR3 consists of 16 residues. Germline CDR1 is SQVTM and CDR2 is ANQGSEA. Trimming removed 4 bases at V and 4 bases at J, with 22 bases between. In DNA form, the CDR3 reads TGCAGCGTTGGGGGCAGGGGAAATCCGTGGAGCACTGAAGCTTTCTTT. Translating gives CSVGGRGNPWSTEAFF.

This clonotype was counted many times. The chain recombines TRBV7-2 with TRBJ2-1; 10 bases align to TRBD2. The CDR3 has 16 residues. V was pared by 5 bases and J by 10 bases, with 14 bases of the junction left unmatched. Per the germline V gene, CDR1 is SGHTA and CDR2 is FQGNSA. CDR3 region: CASSPGGTSEEGEQFF. The CDR3 DNA reads TGTGCCAGCAGCCCCGGGGGGACTAGCGAGGAAGGAGAGCAGTTCTTC.

This clonotype has a handful of counts. This chain connects TRBV5-1 to TRBJ2-3; D perhaps matches TRBD1 (6 bases). Germline V CDR1 and CDR2: SGHRS, YFSETQ. The CDR3 contains 15 residues. With 3 bases removed from V and 2 bases from J, the gap between germline ends came to 13 bases. CDR3 sequence (DNA): TGCGCCAGCAGCTCCTGGACAGCACTCACAGATACGCAGTATTTT. This sequence encodes CASSSWTALTDTQYF.

This clonotype is termed medium-sized (0.01 to 0.1%). A read error may produce the germline difference seen at one junction end. V usage is TRBV4-1 and J usage is TRBJ2-1; D is uncertain. This CDR3 is 15 amino acids long. Germline CDR1 is MGHRA and CDR2 is YSYEKL. CDR3 DNA: TGTGCCAGCAGCCAAAGACTGGAGAACTATGCTGAGCAGTTCTTC. The encoded protein is CASSQRLENYAEQFF.